The 24 T cell receptor beta chains below all came from one sample that was sequenced in a study of blood T cell repertoires in COVID-19 (dated by TCRdb to 2020 to 2021). Receptors were amplified or captured by the immunoSEQ multiplex PCR assay. TCRdb mirrors the immuneACCESS table, restricted to in-frame sequences. Some clones are absent from its copies; in checked studies, under half trace to an unresolved V gene, and the reason for the others is unknown. This sample gives some 360,000 clones in total; around 87% of them show up just once. Under 3% of the sample lies in the top ten. The sample comprised peripheral blood. Source of these receptors: an older woman with COVID-19, enrolled during active disease.

The CDR3 sequence: CASRLGGRDEQYF. As DNA, the CDR3 is TGTGCCAGCAGATTGGGGGGGAGGGACGAGCAGTACTTC. V and J are TRBV7-2 and TRBJ2-7, with 7 bases aligning to TRBD2. CDR3 length equals 13 residues. The germline V gene has CDR1 SGHTA and CDR2 FQGNSA. V gave up 6 bases and J gave up 5 bases; unmatched junction bases: 7.

This clone has a single count. The chain couples TRBV19 to TRBJ2-2; the match to TRBD2 covers 7 bases. The CDR3 extends over 16 amino acids. Germline trimming cut 3 bases from V and 3 bases from J; bases unmatched to any gene: 7. The germline gives CDR1 LNHDA, CDR2 SQIVND (reference sequence). CDR3 sequence: CASSIGASGYTGELFF. The CDR3 bases are TGTGCCAGTAGTATCGGGGCTAGCGGTTACACCGGGGAGCTGTTTTTT.

This clone has only a few counts. The V gene is TRBV3-1 (or the pseudogene TRBV3-2), the J gene TRBJ1-6; TRBD1 matches at 7 bases. Germline V gives CDR1 LGHDT, CDR2 YNNKEL (reference sequence). The CDR3 is made up of 14 amino acids. V lost 5 bases and J lost 9; bases outside the gene matches: 7. CDR3 bases: TGTGCCAGCAGCGAGAGGGGGCAAGGTTCACCCCTCCACTTT. Residues: CASSERGQGSPLHF.

The chain couples TRBV7-9 to TRBJ1-6, with 7 nucleotides matching TRBD1. CDR1 SEHNR and CDR2 FQNEAQ come from the germline V gene (reference sequence). This CDR3 has 15 amino acids. With 5 bases clipped from V and 10 bases from J, the junction kept 11 bases outside the gene matches. Here the CDR3 DNA reads TGTGCCAGCAGCACGGAAACAGGGGTATACTCACCCCTCCACTTT. Translated, it gives CASSTETGVYSPLHF.

The chain carries TRBV5-6 and TRBJ2-1, with 13 nucleotides matching TRBD2. This CDR3 spans 18 amino acids. V shed 5 bases, J shed 0 bases, and the junction held 8 bases outside the gene matches. Germline CDR1 reads SGHDT; CDR2 reads YYEEEE. The CDR3 bases are TGTGCCAGCAGATTCGGACTAGCGGGGGTTCCCTCCTACAATGAGCAGTTCTTC. Residues: CASRFGLAGVPSYNEQFF. Looking up the rest from reference TRBV5-6 and TRBJ2-1 gives the full variable domain: DAGVTQSPTHLIKTRGQQVTLRCSPKSGHDTVSWYQQALGQGPQFIFQYYEEEERQRGNFPDRFSGHQFPNYSSELNVNALLLGDSALYLCASRFGLAGVPSYNEQFFGPGTRLTVL.

The chain uses TRBV5-4 and TRBJ1-5, with D tentatively TRBD1 (5 bases). CDR1 SGHNT and CDR2 YYREEE come from the germline V gene (reference sequence). Trimming took 0 bases from V and 2 from J, leaving 6 bases between them. CDR3 length equals 14 residues. CDR3 sequence reads: CASSLGGGNQPQHF. DNA of the CDR3: TGTGCCAGCAGCTTGGGGGGCGGCAATCAGCCCCAGCATTTT.

The CDR3 is CASSLRTYEQYF. As DNA, the CDR3 is TGTGCCAGCAGCTTGCGTACCTACGAGCAGTACTTC. The chain joins TRBV3-1 (or the pseudogene TRBV3-2) to TRBJ2-7, with no clear D. V lost 5 bases, J lost 2 bases, and 7 bases lay in between. The CDR3 has 12 amino acids. Germline-derived CDR1 and CDR2 are LGHDT and YNNKEL (reference sequence).

This clone was seen only a few times. J is TRBJ1-2 and V is TRBV19; D is unresolved. V was cut by 4 bases and J by 2 bases, with 8 bases left in between. Germline V gene sequence: CDR1 LNHDA, CDR2 SQIVND (reference sequence). CDR3 size: 13 residues. This CDR3 reads CASSTNRNYGYTF. The CDR3 bases are TGTGCCAGTAGTACTAACCGGAACTATGGCTACACCTTC.

This chain joins TRBV13 and TRBJ2-7; weak D call: TRBD2 (7 bases). Germline CDR1 and CDR2: PRHDT and FYEKMQ (reference sequence). Trimming left V 8 bases short and J 3 bases short, with 14 bases between. The CDR3 extends over 13 amino acids. This CDR3 reads CASSGASGYEQYF. CDR3 nucleotide sequence: TGTGCCAGCTCGGGGGCTAGCGGCTACGAGCAGTACTTC. The full variable domain, with the rest looked up from reference TRBV13 and TRBJ2-7, is AAGVIQSPRHLIKEKRETATLKCYPIPRHDTVYWYQQGPGQDPQFLISFYEKMQSDKGSIPDRFSAQQFSDYHSELNMSSLELGDSALYFCASSGASGYEQYFGPGTRLTVT.

Comments on this clone: At one end, the junction sequence differs from germline, possibly due to a read error. The chain joins TRBV4-1 to TRBJ1-5; D might be TRBD1 (6 bases). The CDR3 spans 18 residues. Germline CDR1 is MGHRA and CDR2 is YSYEKL. CDR3 coding DNA: TGCGCCAGCAGCAAAGAGGATCAGGGGAGAGCTCCTAATCAGCCCCAGCATTTT. It codes for CASSKEDQGRAPNQPQHF.

This sequence joins TRBV7-9 and TRBJ2-1, with 9 nucleotides matching TRBD2. Germline assignment: CDR1 SEHNR and CDR2 FQNEAQ (reference sequence). The CDR3 has 15 residues. Trimming took 5 bases from V and 6 from J; bases not matched to a gene: 8. Here the CDR3 reads CASSPWRGGTNEQFF. CDR3 nucleotides: TGTGCCAGCAGCCCCTGGCGGGGGGGCACCAATGAGCAGTTCTTC.

Only one count was recorded for this clone. The rearrangement joins TRBV9 to TRBJ2-3, with D perhaps matching TRBD2 (5 bases). CDR3 length: 16 residues. The V end was cut by 0 bases, the J end by 3 bases, with 14 bases between. Germline lookup yields CDR1 SGDLS and CDR2 YYNGEE. This chain's CDR3 is CASSVGEGMRTDTQYF. CDR3 DNA sequence: TGTGCCAGCAGCGTAGGTGAGGGAATGCGGACAGATACGCAGTATTTT. Based on the CDR3 plus reference TRBV9 and TRBJ2-3, the full variable domain is DSGVTQTPKHLITATGQRVTLRCSPRSGDLSVYWYQQSLDQGLQFLIQYYNGEERAKGNILERFSAQQFPDLHSELNLSSLELGDSALYFCASSVGEGMRTDTQYFGPGTRLTVL.

This clone was detected a few times. The chain employs TRBV12-5 and TRBJ1-1; D call uncertain. V was trimmed by 7 bases and J by 1 base, leaving 13 bases between them. The germline V gene has CDR1 LGHNT and CDR2 FRNRAP. The CDR3 runs 14 residues. CDR3 coding DNA: TGTGCTAGTGCCGCCGGAGCTACGAACACTGAAGCTTTCTTT. Its translation: CASAAGATNTEAFF.

This chain joins TRBV19 and TRBJ2-5; tentatively, D is TRBD1 (6 bases). CDR3 length: 14 amino acids. V lost 10 bases and J 5 bases, leaving 20 bases between the germline ends. Germline V CDR1 and CDR2: LNHDA, SQIVND (reference sequence). The CDR3, as DNA: TGTGCCACCTCCGTTGCAGGGGTGCAGGAGACCCAGTACTTC. This gives the protein CATSVAGVQETQYF. Based on the CDR3 plus reference TRBV19 and TRBJ2-5, the full variable domain is DGGITQSPKYLFRKEGQNVTLSCEQNLNHDAMYWYRQDPGQGLRLIYYSQIVNDFQKGDIAEGYSVSREKKESFPLTVTSAQKNPTAFYLCATSVAGVQETQYFGPGTRLLVL.

This clone showed up just once. The rearrangement joins TRBV19 to TRBJ2-2, with D possibly being TRBD1 (6 bases). The CDR3 contains 18 residues. Germline loops: CDR1 LNHDA, CDR2 SQIVND (reference sequence). V was clipped by 6 bases and J by 0 bases, with 20 bases between them. CDR3 region: CASRGLYGQLANTGELFF. The CDR3 DNA reads as TGTGCCAGTAGGGGATTATACGGACAGCTCGCGAACACCGGGGAGCTGTTTTTT.

The J gene is TRBJ2-2, the V gene TRBV3-1 (or the pseudogene TRBV3-2); no clear D gene. Germline CDR1 is LGHDT and CDR2 is YNNKEL (reference sequence). The CDR3 is 15 amino acids. Between the trimmed V and J ends, which lost 7 bases and 0 bases, there was a span of 12 bases. This CDR3 reads CASTSYKTNTGELFF. The CDR3 region has the DNA TGTGCCAGCACCTCGTACAAGACGAACACCGGGGAGCTGTTTTTT.

This clone was observed a handful of times. This sequence joins TRBV19 and TRBJ1-5; 7 nucleotides align to TRBD1. There are 15 residues in the CDR3. Germline loops: CDR1 LNHDA, CDR2 SQIVND (reference sequence). The V segment lost 6 bases and the J segment 1 base; nucleotides outside the gene matches: 6. CDR3 DNA: TGTGCCAGTAGCCAGGGGGGTGCCAGCAATCAGCCCCAGCATTTT. Its translation is CASSQGGASNQPQHF.

The V gene is TRBV6-5, the J gene TRBJ2-7; 8 nucleotides agree with TRBD1. V lost 7 bases, J lost 0 bases, and 8 bases stayed unmatched. Per the germline V gene, CDR1 is MNHEY and CDR2 is SVGAGI. The CDR3 has 15 residues. The CDR3 nucleotides read TGTGCCAGCAAGGGGGGACAGGTCAGCTCCTACGAGCAGTACTTC. It encodes CASKGGQVSSYEQYF.

J is TRBJ2-7 and V is TRBV7-2; no reliable D call. V lost 1 base, J lost 3 bases, and 16 bases lay in between. In germline, CDR1 is SGHTA, CDR2 FQGNSA. The CDR3 runs 16 residues. CDR3 sequence: CASSLGLSRRYYEQYF. The CDR3, as DNA: TGTGCCAGCAGCTTAGGGCTTTCCAGGCGATACTACGAGCAGTACTTC.

A few counts support this clone. This chain connects TRBV5-8 to TRBJ1-6; tentatively, D is TRBD1 (5 bases). The CDR3 consists of 14 residues. Germline CDR1 and CDR2: SGHTS and YDEGEE. V lost 1 base and J lost 7, with 9 bases in between. CDR3: CASSLKTGNSPLHF. The CDR3 DNA reads as TGTGCCAGCAGCTTGAAAACAGGAAATTCACCCCTCCACTTT.

The rearrangement links TRBV5-4 to TRBJ2-2; a weak D match, TRBD1 (6 bases). Germline values: CDR1 SGHNT, CDR2 YYREEE (reference sequence). The CDR3 has 15 amino acids. Trimming stripped 3 bases from V and 0 bases from J, with 9 bases between. In DNA, the CDR3 is TGTGCCAGCAGCTCGGACAGCACGAACACCGGGGAGCTGTTTTTT. It encodes CASSSDSTNTGELFF.

This chain uses TRBV3-1 (or the pseudogene TRBV3-2) with TRBJ2-6; 10 nucleotides agree with TRBD1. Germline V gives CDR1 LGHDT, CDR2 YNNKEL (reference sequence). The CDR3 is 19 residues long. The V segment lost 4 bases and the J segment 0 bases; nucleotides outside the gene matches: 9. CDR3 residues: CASSPVLGQGNSGANVLTF. CDR3 DNA sequence: TGTGCCAGCAGCCCGGTCCTGGGACAGGGGAACTCTGGGGCCAACGTCCTGACTTTC.

The chain is built from TRBV9 and TRBJ2-1, with a possible D match to TRBD1 (6 bases). Germline V lookup: CDR1 SGDLS, CDR2 YYNGEE. Trimming removed 4 bases at V and 0 bases at J, with 11 bases between. The length of the CDR3 is 15 residues. The CDR3 sequence: CASSSTGSSYNEQFF. CDR3 DNA: TGTGCCAGCAGCTCCACAGGGAGCTCCTACAATGAGCAGTTCTTC.

The rearrangement links TRBV10-3 to TRBJ1-6, with TRBD1 as a possible D gene (5 bases). The CDR3 runs to 13 residues. The germline CDR1 and CDR2 sequences are ENHRY and SYGVKD. Between the trimmed V and J ends, which lost 0 bases and 14 bases, there was a span of 11 bases. DNA of the CDR3: TGTGCCATCAGTGAGTCGGCAGGGTCGGCCCTCCACTTT. Amino acids: CAISESAGSALHF.